The TCR beta chain under discussion was sequenced for a study of blood T cell repertoires in COVID-19. TCRdb's copy holds only in-frame clones and misses some; the assay was immunoSEQ multiplex PCR. The data hold about 190,000 clones, with approximately 86% observed a single time. The sample taken for sequencing was peripheral blood. The receptor's source is a man aged 25 to 40 with acute or convalescent COVID-19.

CDR3 residues: CSARQAEKLFF. CDR3 in DNA: TGCAGTGCTAGACAGGCTGAAAAACTGTTTTTT. This chain joins TRBV20-1 and TRBJ1-4; D call uncertain. V lost 2 bases and J lost 7, with 5 bases in between. Germline CDR1 DFQATT, CDR2 SNEGSKA (reference sequence). The length of the CDR3 is 11 residues.